This T cell receptor (beta chain) was found in a study of technical replicates of blood from a handful of donors (dated by TCRdb to the late 2010s). With regard to this clone: Its recognized antigen is unknown. It has no much larger one-base neighbor in the sample; base qualities were not kept.

The library was built by means of the immunoSEQ multiplex PCR assay. As stored in TCRdb, this immuneACCESS dataset retains in-frame rearrangements with V and J assigned. A fraction of the clones does not appear; measured against another copy, unresolved V genes explain less than half of the discrepancy, and the remainder lacks a known reason. This sample is represented by about 93,000 clones; 95% of them were singletons. The top ten hold approximately 0.26% of the sample. As encoded in the germline V gene, CDR1 is MDHEN while CDR2 is SYDVKM. The CDR3 contains 15 residues, cysteine and phenylalanine counted. Left in the record is the CDR3 DNA by itself, 45 bases read in frame from the first base. V is pruned by 4 bases and J by 1 base, leaving 6 bases of the junction without a gene match.

This sequence originates from a human donor in good health. Recombination linked TRBV28 to TRBJ1-1, with TRBD1 matching 7 junction bases. Sequences were obtained from T cells isolated from PBMCs. The encoded CDR3 is CASSSPRGKNTEAFF. At the DNA level, the sequence is TGTGCCAGCAGTTCACCCAGGGGGAAGAACACTGAAGCTTTCTTT.